Sequencing of this TCR beta chain was carried out in a study of blood T cell repertoires in COVID-19. About the study: There were acute and convalescent COVID-19 samples, and they came from the United States, Italy and Spain. Sources were T cells, B-cell-depleted T cells, or PBMCs; the material itself was cDNA or gDNA.

Data came from immunoSEQ multiplex PCR; TCRdb stores just in-frame clones and leaves some out. Here the sample spans 150,000 to 200,000 clones, around nine tenths being singletons. Trimming took 2 bases from V and 4 from J, leaving 12 bases between them. The CDR3 loop spans 15 amino acids. In germline, CDR1 is SGHTA, CDR2 FQGNSA. Sequenced sample: peripheral blood. This TCR was sampled from a man in his forties with active or convalescent COVID-19. V usage is TRBV7-2 and J usage is TRBJ1-3, with unresolved D. The CDR3 nucleotides read TGTGCCAGCAGCTTACCCGGTTTGGTGGGAAACACCATATATTTT. As protein: CASSLPGLVGNTIYF.